This TCR beta chain was identified during a study of OX40 agonist ivuxolimab in advanced cancers. Looking at the study overall: Partial responses occurred in Three dose-escalation patients, one with hepatocellular carcinoma and two with cutaneous melanoma. Study conclusions and caveats: No determination was made of the antigen specificity of the expanded peripheral T cells.

This CDR3 contains 16 residues. Germline V gene sequence: CDR1 SGHDN, CDR2 FVKESK. Trimming took 4 bases from V and 3 from J, leaving 17 bases between them. Produced via immunoSEQ multiplex PCR; TCRdb's table is partial and in-frame only. The repertoire holds roughly 90,000 clones, with approximately 88% as singletons. Of note for this clone: The antigen is unknown.

V gene TRBV14 combines with J gene TRBJ2-3; D assignment may be TRBD1 or TRBD2 (6 bases each). The clonotype originates from an adult with an advanced solid tumor such as melanoma, head and neck, liver or kidney cancer. The source material was CD4+ or CD8+ T cells sorted from blood, sampled in a trial of the OX40 agonist ivuxolimab. The DNA of the CDR3 is TGTGCCAGCAGCCTCATCGGGGGCCGAAAGACAGATACGCAGTATTTT. Translated: CASSLIGGRKTDTQYF.